This TCR beta chain was captured by sequencing in a study of blood T cell repertoires in COVID-19. Profiling relied on immunoSEQ multiplex PCR, and the TCRdb table lists in-frame clones only, not all of them. The sample has roughly 18,000 clones, about nine tenths seen once; the top ten hold 7.2%. The CDR3 has 15 residues. CDR1 and CDR2 (germline): MNHEY, SVGAGI. V was clipped by 8 bases and J by 13 bases, with 24 bases between them. The sequenced sample was peripheral blood. The rearrangement uses TRBV6-5 and TRBJ1-6; weak D call: TRBD1 (5 bases). This receptor was identified in a human donor in a cohort sampled during active COVID-19. In nucleotides, the CDR3 is TGTGCCAGCCGCGGGGAAGCGGGACTGGCCGCTCCCCTCCACTTT. It yields the protein CASRGEAGLAAPLHF.